What follows describes a single T cell receptor (beta chain). The authors' processing: Amplification with reference gene primers provided the estimates of nucleated cell counts. Clones were read by immunoSEQ multiplex PCR, and TCRdb kept only the in-frame ones, dropping some. That table gives V, J and clone size, and the DNA gave D and trimming. This sample has a few hundred thousand clones, with under 90% found just once. This sample is part of a study of blood T cell repertoires in COVID-19. Study-wide background: Collection of acute and convalescent COVID-19 samples took place in the United States, Italy and Spain. The analysed material was cDNA or gDNA that came from T cells, B-cell-depleted T cells, or PBMCs.

The germline CDR1 and CDR2 sequences are MDHEN and SYDVKM. This CDR3 has 14 amino acids. Trimming cost V 3 bases and J 4 bases, with 11 bases left between them. This receptor was obtained from a woman aged 40-49 years who had recovered from COVID-19. The V and J genes are TRBV28 and TRBJ2-3, with D possibly being TRBD1 (5 bases). The source material was peripheral blood. The CDR3 region has the DNA TGTGCCAGCAGTTTTAACTCCAGGGCAGATACGCAGTATTTT. Translated, it gives CASSFNSRADTQYF.